This T cell receptor (beta chain) was identified during a study of blood T cell repertoires in COVID-19. Study-level background: Italy, Spain and the United States were the sources of the convalescent and acute COVID-19 samples. T cells, B-cell-depleted T cells, or PBMCs provided the cDNA or gDNA that served as material.

The assay was immunoSEQ multiplex PCR, and TCRdb's table has in-frame clones only and misses some. The profile shows hundreds of thousands of clones, approximately 92% of them singletons. Donors were grouped by their self-reported clinical history. Germline V gene sequence: CDR1 SGDLS, CDR2 YYNGEE. This CDR3 region has 14 residues. V lost 5 bases to trimming and J lost 0 bases, with 11 bases between them. The sequence was collected from a young woman who had recovered from COVID-19. The sample consisted of PBMCs or T cells enriched from blood (not recorded which). The J gene is TRBJ1-1, the V gene TRBV9; D uncertain. In nucleotides, the CDR3 is TGTGCCAGCAGTGCATATACAGTGAACACTGAAGCTTTCTTT. Its translation: CASSAYTVNTEAFF.